The 12 T cell receptor beta chains presented below share a single source sample, sequenced in a study of T cell responses to AZD1222 COVID-19 vaccine (dated by TCRdb to the early 2020s). The method behind the library was the immunoSEQ multiplex PCR assay. This immuneACCESS table, as held by TCRdb, lists in-frame sequences with V and J called but not all clones. Of the missing ones, under half trace to an unresolved V gene in checked studies; the others have no known cause. The sample data list roughly 120,000 clones, and approximately 90% of these were observed just once. Approximately 7.9% of the sample is held by the ten biggest clonotypes. In the paper's terms, the time point label means: about 28 days (+/-7) after the second vaccine dose. The sequencing here drew on peripheral blood, taken 28 days after the second AZD1222 dose. The receptors were gathered from an adult who received the AZD1222 COVID-19 vaccine.

This chain joins TRBV5-6 and TRBJ2-7, with TRBD1 matching 8 bases. The germline gives CDR1 SGHDT, CDR2 YYEEEE. The CDR3 consists of 17 residues. The V segment lost 0 bases and the J segment 2 bases; nucleotides outside the gene matches: 10. CDR3 amino acids: CASSLGIIGTGPYEQYF. The DNA of the CDR3 is TGTGCCAGCAGCTTGGGGATAATTGGGACAGGACCCTACGAGCAGTACTTC.

This clone was counted a single time. The V call is TRBV19, the J call TRBJ2-5, with 12 bases aligning to TRBD2. The CDR3 extends over 17 amino acids. Per the germline V gene, CDR1 is LNHDA and CDR2 is SQIVND (reference sequence). Trimming cost V 4 bases and J 2 bases; bases outside gene matches: 8. CDR3 sequence: CASSKASGRAGQETQYF. The CDR3 DNA reads as TGTGCCAGTAGTAAGGCTAGCGGGAGGGCCGGGCAAGAGACCCAGTACTTC.

J is TRBJ1-3 and V is TRBV6-1; D unclear. This CDR3 comprises 18 residues. The germline CDR1 and CDR2 sequences are MNHNS and SASEGT. Trimming removed 1 base from V and 0 bases from J, with 16 bases in between. The DNA of the CDR3 is TGTGCCAGCAGTGAAGTGCTACTGGCCTATACCTCTGGAAACACCATATATTTT. This codes for CASSEVLLAYTSGNTIYF.

A single count supports this clone. The rearrangement uses TRBV5-4 and TRBJ1-4; 9 nucleotides line up with TRBD1. With 0 bases clipped from V and 8 bases from J, the junction kept 5 bases outside the gene matches. The CDR3 contains 15 residues. The germline gives CDR1 SGHNT, CDR2 YYREEE (reference sequence). CDR3 residues: CASSLGGTGNEKLFF. In DNA form, the CDR3 reads TGTGCCAGCAGCTTGGGGGGGACAGGGAACGAAAAACTGTTTTTT.

A single count supports this clone. This chain joins TRBV3-1 (or the pseudogene TRBV3-2) and TRBJ1-2; 10 bases are shared with TRBD1. Germline V gene sequence: CDR1 LGHDT, CDR2 YNNKEL (reference sequence). The CDR3 is made up of 16 amino acids. The V and J ends lost 0 bases and 5 bases, in that order; junction bases with no gene match: 6. The CDR3 spells CASSQDFAGQGYGYTF. The CDR3 nucleotides are TGTGCCAGCAGCCAAGACTTCGCGGGACAGGGGTATGGCTACACCTTC.

V gene TRBV5-1 combines with J gene TRBJ1-1; 7 bases agree with TRBD1. The V gene's germline CDR1 is SGHRS and CDR2 YFSETQ. V was clipped by 1 base and J by 7 bases; unmatched bases: 4. CDR3 length: 13 residues. The CDR3 DNA is TGCGCCAGCAGCTTGAATCGGGACAGTGAAGCTTTCTTT. This translates into CASSLNRDSEAFF.

The CDR3 region has the DNA TGTGCCAGCAGTGGAGCGGGAAACACCGGGGAGCTGTTTTTT. This translates into CASSGAGNTGELFF. V is TRBV2 and J is TRBJ2-2, with TRBD2 identical over 7 bases. The CDR3 is 14 amino acids. V lost 4 bases, J lost 2 bases, and 1 base stayed unmatched. The germline V gene has CDR1 SNHLY and CDR2 FYNNEI.

This chain uses TRBV7-9 with TRBJ2-2; the D is unclear. Germline values: CDR1 SEHNR, CDR2 FQNEAQ (reference sequence). This CDR3 comprises 15 residues. Trimming removed 0 bases at V and 6 bases at J, with 11 bases between. The CDR3 region is CASSLALGSAGELFF. CDR3 nucleotide sequence: TGTGCCAGCAGCTTAGCGCTGGGATCCGCCGGGGAGCTGTTTTTT.

The CDR3, as DNA: TGTGCCAGCAGTTTCCATTACTCCAGGGGTTCTAATGAAAAACTGTTTTTT. This codes for CASSFHYSRGSNEKLFF. The gene calls are TRBV28 and TRBJ1-4, with D possibly being TRBD1 (6 bases). CDR1 and CDR2 from the germline V gene are MDHEN and SYDVKM. CDR3 size: 17 residues. The V end lost 3 bases, the J end lost 3 bases, and 17 bases lay between the germline ends. The complete variable domain, with remaining parts taken from reference TRBV28 and TRBJ1-4, reads DVKVTQSSRYLVKRTGEKVFLECVQDMDHENMFWYRQDPGLGLRLIYFSYDVKMKEKGDIPEGYSVSREKKERFSLILESASTNQTSMYLCASSFHYSRGSNEKLFFGSGTQLSVL.

The rearrangement uses TRBV19 and TRBJ1-6; a weak D match, TRBD1 (5 bases). V shed 3 bases and J shed 10 bases, with 19 bases lying between them. From germline, CDR1 is LNHDA and CDR2 SQIVND (reference sequence). The CDR3 runs 16 residues. This CDR3 reads CASSIIDSSLGSPLHF. The CDR3 DNA is TGTGCCAGTAGTATTATCGACAGCTCCTTAGGATCACCCCTCCACTTT.

The chain joins TRBV25-1 to TRBJ2-7; D possibly corresponds to TRBD2 (7 bases). CDR3 length: 15 residues. Germline V gives CDR1 MGHDK, CDR2 SYGVNS. Between the trimmed V and J ends, which lost 10 bases and 3 bases, there was a span of 22 bases. Here the CDR3 DNA reads TGTGCCACCAGACCGCGGGGAGGGGGGGGCTACGAGCAGTACTTC. Its protein is CATRPRGGGGYEQYF.

The chain joins TRBV11-2 to TRBJ1-2, with D perhaps TRBD1 (6 bases). The CDR3 sequence is 13 residues long. CDR1 and CDR2 from the germline V gene are SGHAT and FQNNGV. V lost 3 bases to trimming and J lost 2 bases, with 7 bases between them. CDR3 sequence: CASSFGQNYGYTF. DNA of the CDR3: TGTGCCAGCAGCTTTGGACAGAACTATGGCTACACCTTC.